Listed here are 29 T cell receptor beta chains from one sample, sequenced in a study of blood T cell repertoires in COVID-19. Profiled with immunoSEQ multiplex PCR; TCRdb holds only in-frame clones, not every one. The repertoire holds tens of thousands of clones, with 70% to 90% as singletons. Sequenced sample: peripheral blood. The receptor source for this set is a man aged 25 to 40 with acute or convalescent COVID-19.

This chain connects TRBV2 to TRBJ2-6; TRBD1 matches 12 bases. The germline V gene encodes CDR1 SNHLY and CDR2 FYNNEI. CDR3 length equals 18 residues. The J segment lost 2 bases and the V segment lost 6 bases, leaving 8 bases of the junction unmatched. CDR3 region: CASSVPGTGGTGANVLTF. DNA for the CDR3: TGTGCCAGCAGCGTCCCCGGGACAGGGGGCACTGGGGCCAACGTCCTGACTTTC.

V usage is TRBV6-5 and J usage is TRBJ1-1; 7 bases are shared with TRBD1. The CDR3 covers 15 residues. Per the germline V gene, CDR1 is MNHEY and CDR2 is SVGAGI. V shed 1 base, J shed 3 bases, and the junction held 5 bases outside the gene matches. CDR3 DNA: TGTGCCAGCAGTTACTTAACGACAGGGCACACTGAAGCTTTCTTT. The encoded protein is CASSYLTTGHTEAFF.

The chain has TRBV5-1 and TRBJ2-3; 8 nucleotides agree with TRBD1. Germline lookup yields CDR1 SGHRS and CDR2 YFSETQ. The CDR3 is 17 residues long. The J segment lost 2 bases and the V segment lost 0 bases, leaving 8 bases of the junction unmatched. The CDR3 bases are TGCGCCAGCAGCTTGGATAAAGACAGGGGCGACACAGATACGCAGTATTTT. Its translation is CASSLDKDRGDTDTQYF.

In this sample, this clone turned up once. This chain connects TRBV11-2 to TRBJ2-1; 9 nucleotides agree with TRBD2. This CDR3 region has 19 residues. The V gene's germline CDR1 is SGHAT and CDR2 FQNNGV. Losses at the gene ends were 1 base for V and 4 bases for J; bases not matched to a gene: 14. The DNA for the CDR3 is TGTGCCAGCAGCTTAGGTGACAGTCGGCTAGCGGGGCTATACAATGAGCAGTTCTTC. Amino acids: CASSLGDSRLAGLYNEQFF.

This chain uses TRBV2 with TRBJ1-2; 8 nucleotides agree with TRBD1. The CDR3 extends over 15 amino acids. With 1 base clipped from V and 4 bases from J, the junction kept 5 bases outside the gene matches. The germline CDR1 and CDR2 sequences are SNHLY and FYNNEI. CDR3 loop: CASSEGGQGRYGYTF. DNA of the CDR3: TGTGCCAGCAGTGAAGGTGGACAGGGCCGCTATGGCTACACCTTC.

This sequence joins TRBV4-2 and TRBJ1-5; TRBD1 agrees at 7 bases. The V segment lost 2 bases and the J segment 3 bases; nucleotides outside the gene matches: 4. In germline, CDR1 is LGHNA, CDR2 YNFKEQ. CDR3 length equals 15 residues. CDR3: CASSQNGQDNQPQHF. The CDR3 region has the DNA TGTGCCAGCAGCCAAAACGGACAGGACAATCAGCCCCAGCATTTT.

CDR3 DNA: TGTGCCAGCAGTTACACTTCGACAGGGTACGGAACTGAAGCTTTCTTT. Residues: CASSYTSTGYGTEAFF. The rearrangement joins TRBV6-5 to TRBJ1-1; TRBD1 matches 7 bases. V lost 2 bases and J lost 5; bases outside the gene matches: 11. Germline CDR1 and CDR2: MNHEY and SVGAGI. The CDR3 covers 16 residues.

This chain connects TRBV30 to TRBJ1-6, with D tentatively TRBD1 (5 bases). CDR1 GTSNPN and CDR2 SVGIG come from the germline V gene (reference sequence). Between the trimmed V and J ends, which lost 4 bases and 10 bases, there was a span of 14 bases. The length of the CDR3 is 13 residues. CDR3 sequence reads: CAWKRQGRSPLHF. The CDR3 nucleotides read TGTGCCTGGAAGAGGCAGGGCCGATCACCCCTCCACTTT.

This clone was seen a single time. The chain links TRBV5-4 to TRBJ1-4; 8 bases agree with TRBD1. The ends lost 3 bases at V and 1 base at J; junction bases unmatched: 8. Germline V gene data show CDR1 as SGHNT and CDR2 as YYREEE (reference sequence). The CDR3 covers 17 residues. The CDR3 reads CASSSPPGQGTNEKLFF. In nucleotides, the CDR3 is TGTGCCAGCAGCTCGCCTCCCGGACAGGGAACTAATGAAAAACTGTTTTTT.

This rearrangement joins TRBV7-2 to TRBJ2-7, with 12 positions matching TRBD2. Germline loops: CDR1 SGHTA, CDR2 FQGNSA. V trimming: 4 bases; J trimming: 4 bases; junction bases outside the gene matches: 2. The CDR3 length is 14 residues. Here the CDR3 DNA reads TGTGCCAGCAGCTCGGGACTAGCGGGTTACGAGCAGTACTTC. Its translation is CASSSGLAGYEQYF.

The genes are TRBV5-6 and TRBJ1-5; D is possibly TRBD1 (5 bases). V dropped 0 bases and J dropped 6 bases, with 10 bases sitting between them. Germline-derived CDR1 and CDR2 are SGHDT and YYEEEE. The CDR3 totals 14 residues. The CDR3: CASSLGPGGQPQHF. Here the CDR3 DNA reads TGTGCCAGCAGCTTGGGGCCGGGGGGTCAGCCCCAGCATTTT.

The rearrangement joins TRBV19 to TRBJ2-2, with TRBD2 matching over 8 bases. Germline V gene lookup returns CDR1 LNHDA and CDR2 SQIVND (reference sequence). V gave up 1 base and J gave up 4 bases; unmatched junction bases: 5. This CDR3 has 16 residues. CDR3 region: CASSIGRLAGTGELFF. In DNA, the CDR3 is TGTGCCAGTAGTATAGGGCGGCTAGCGGGCACCGGGGAGCTGTTTTTT.

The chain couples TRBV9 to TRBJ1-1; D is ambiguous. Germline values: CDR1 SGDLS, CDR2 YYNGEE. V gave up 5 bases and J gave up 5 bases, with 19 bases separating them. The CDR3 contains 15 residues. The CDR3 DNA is TGTGCCAGCAGTTCTAATCCCCAAGGAGGGACTGAAGCTTTCTTT. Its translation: CASSSNPQGGTEAFF.

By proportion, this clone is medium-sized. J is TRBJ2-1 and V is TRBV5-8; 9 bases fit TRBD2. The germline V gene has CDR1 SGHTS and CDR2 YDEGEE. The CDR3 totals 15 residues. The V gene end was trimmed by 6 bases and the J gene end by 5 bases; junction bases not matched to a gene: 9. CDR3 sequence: CASTAGTSSHNEQFF. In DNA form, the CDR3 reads TGTGCCAGCACCGCCGGGACTAGCAGCCACAATGAGCAGTTCTTC.

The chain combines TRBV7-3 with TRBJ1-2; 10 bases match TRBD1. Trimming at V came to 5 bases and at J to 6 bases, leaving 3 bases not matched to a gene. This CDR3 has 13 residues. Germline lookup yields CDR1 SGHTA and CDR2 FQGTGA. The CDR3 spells CASSQTGGDGYTF. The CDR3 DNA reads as TGTGCCAGCAGCCAGACAGGGGGCGATGGCTACACCTTC.

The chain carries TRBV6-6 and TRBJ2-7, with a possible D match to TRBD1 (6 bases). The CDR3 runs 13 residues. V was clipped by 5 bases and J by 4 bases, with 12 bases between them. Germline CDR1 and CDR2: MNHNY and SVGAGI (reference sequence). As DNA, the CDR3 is TGTGCCAGCAGTCTTGGACAGAATTACGAGCAGTACTTC. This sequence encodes CASSLGQNYEQYF.

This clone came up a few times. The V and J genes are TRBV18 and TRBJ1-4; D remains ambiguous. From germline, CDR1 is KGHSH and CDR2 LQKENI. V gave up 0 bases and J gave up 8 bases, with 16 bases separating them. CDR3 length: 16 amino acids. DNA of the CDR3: TGTGCCAGCTCACCACCGTTACACTCAGGAGGGGAAAAACTGTTTTTT. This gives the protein CASSPPLHSGGEKLFF.

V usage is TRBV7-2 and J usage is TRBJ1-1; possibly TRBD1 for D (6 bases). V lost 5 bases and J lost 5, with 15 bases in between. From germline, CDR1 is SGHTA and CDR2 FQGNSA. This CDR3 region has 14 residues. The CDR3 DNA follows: TGTGCCAGCAGCAAAAGAACAGGGTTGACTGAAGCTTTCTTT. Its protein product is CASSKRTGLTEAFF.

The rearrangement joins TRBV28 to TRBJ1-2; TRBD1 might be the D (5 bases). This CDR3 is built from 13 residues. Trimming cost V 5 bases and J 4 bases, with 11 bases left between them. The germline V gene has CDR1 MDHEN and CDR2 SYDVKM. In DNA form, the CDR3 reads TGTGCCAGCAGTAACAGGTTAACCTATGGCTACACCTTC. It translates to CASSNRLTYGYTF.

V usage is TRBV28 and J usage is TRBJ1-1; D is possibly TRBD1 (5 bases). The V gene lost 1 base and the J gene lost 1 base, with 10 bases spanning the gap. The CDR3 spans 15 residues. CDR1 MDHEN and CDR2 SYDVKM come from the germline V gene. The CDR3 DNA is TGTGCCAGCAGTTTATTCGGGGGGGAGAACACTGAAGCTTTCTTT. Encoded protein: CASSLFGGENTEAFF.

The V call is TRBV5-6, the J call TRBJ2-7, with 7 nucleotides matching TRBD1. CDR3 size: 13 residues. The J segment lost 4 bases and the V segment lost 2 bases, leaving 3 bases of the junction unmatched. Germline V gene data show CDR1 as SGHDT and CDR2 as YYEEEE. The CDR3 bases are TGTGCCAGCAGCTTAGCGACAGGGTACGAGCAGTACGTC. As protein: CASSLATGYEQYV.

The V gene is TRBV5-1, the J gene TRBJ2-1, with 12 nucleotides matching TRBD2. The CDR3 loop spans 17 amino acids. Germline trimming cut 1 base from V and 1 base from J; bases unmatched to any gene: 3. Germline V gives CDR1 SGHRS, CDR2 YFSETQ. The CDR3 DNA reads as TGCGCCAGCAGCTTGTCGACTAGCGGGAGTTCCTACAATGAGCAGTTCTTC. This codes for CASSLSTSGSSYNEQFF.

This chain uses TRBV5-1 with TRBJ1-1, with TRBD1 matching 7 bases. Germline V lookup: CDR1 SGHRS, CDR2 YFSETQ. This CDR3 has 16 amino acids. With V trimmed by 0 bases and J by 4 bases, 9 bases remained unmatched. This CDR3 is CASSLAQQGLGTEAFF. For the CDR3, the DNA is TGCGCCAGCAGCTTGGCTCAACAGGGGTTGGGCACTGAAGCTTTCTTT.

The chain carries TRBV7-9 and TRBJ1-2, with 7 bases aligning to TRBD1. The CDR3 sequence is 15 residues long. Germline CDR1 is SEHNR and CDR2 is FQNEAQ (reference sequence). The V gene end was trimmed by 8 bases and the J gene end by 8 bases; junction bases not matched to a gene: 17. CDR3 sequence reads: CASRNPGQSGRGYTF. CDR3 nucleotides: TGTGCCAGCCGAAACCCGGGACAGTCAGGGAGGGGCTACACCTTC.

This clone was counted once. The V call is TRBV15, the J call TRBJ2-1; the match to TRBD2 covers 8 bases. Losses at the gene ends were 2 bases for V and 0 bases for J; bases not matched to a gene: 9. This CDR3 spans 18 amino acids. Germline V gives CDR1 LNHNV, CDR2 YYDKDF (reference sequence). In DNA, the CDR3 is TGTGCCACCAGCAGACCTCGGGGGGGGGTTAGCTCCTACAATGAGCAGTTCTTC. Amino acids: CATSRPRGGVSSYNEQFF.

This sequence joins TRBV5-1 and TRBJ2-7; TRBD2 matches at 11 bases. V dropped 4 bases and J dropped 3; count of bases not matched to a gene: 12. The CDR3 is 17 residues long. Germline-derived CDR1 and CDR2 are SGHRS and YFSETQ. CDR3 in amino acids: CASSDWTSGRRDYEQYF. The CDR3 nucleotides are TGCGCCAGCAGCGACTGGACTAGCGGGCGCCGGGACTACGAGCAGTACTTC.

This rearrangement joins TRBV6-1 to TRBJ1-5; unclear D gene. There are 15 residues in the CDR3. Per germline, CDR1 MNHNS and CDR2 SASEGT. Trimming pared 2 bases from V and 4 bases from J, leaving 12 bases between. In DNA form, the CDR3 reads TGTGCCAGCAGTGAATCGGACTCTTCGAATCAGCCCCAGCATTTT. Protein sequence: CASSESDSSNQPQHF.

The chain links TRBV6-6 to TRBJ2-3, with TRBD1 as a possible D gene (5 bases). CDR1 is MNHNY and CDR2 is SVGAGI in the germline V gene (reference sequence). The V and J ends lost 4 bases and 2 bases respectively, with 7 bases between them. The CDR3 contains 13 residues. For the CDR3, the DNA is TGTGCCAGCAGTTCAGGGTTCACAGATACGCAGTATTTT. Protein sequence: CASSSGFTDTQYF.

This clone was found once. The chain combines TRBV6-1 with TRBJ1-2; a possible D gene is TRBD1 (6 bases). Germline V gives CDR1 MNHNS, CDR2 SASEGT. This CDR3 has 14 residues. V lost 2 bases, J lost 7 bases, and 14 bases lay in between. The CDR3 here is CASSETGRGGGYTF. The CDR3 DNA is TGTGCCAGCAGTGAAACGGGCCGAGGGGGTGGCTACACCTTC.